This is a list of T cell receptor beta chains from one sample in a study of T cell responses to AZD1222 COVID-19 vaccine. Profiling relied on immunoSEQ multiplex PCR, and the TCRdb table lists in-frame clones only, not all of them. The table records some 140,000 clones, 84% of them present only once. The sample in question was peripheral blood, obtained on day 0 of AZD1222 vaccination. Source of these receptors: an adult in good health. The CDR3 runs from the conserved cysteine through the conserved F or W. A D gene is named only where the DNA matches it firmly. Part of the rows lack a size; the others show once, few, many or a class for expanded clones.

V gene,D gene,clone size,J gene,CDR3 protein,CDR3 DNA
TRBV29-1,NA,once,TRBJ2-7,CSVEDGWGSSYEQYF,TGCAGCGTTGAAGATGGGTGGGGGAGCTCCTACGAGCAGTACTTC
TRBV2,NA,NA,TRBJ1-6,CASTRTVNSPLHF,TGTGCCAGTACCCGGACGGTCAATTCACCCCTCCACTTT
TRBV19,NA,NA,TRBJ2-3,CASSIGSTDTQYF,TGTGCCAGTAGTATAGGTTCCACAGATACGCAGTATTTT
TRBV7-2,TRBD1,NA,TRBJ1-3,CASSFRDRGRSGNTIYF,TGTGCCAGCAGCTTCCGGGACAGGGGGCGGTCTGGAAACACCATATATTTT
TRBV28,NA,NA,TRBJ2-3,CASTNWVGSADTQYF,TGTGCCAGCACCAATTGGGTGGGTTCTGCAGATACGCAGTATTTT
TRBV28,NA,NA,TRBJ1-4,CASSSNEKLFF,TGTGCCAGCAGTTCTAATGAAAAACTGTTTTTT
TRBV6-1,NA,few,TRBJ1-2,CASSERGNYGYTF,TGTGCCAGCAGTGAGCGCGGTAACTATGGCTACACCTTC
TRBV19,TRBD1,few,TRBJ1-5,CASSTGTDYQPQHF,TGTGCCAGTAGTACTGGGACAGACTACCAGCCCCAGCATTTT
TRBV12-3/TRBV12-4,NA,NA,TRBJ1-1,CASSFSGLPEAFF,TGTGCCAGCAGTTTCTCGGGGCTTCCCGAAGCTTTCTTT
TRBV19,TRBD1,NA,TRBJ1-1,CASSSVLGTVRKTAFF,TGTGCCAGTAGTTCTGTCCTAGGGACAGTTCGCAAGACAGCTTTCTTT
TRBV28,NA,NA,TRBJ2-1,CASSFLGGAVNPYNEQFF,TGTGCCAGCAGTTTTCTGGGGGGCGCGGTCAATCCCTACAATGAGCAGTTCTTC
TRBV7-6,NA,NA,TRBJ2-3,CASSSITDSTDTQYF,TGTGCCAGCAGCTCAATTACAGATAGCACAGATACGCAGTATTTT
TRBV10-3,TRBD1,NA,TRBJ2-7,CAISAPGQGTYEQYF,TGTGCCATCAGTGCCCCGGGACAGGGGACATACGAGCAGTACTTC
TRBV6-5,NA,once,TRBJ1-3,CASSTGTIGNTIYF,TGTGCCAGCAGTACCGGGACGATAGGAAACACCATATATTTT
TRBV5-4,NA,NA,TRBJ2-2,CASRVDSTGELFF,TGTGCCAGCAGGGTGGATAGCACCGGGGAGCTGTTTTTT
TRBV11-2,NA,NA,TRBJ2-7,CASSPSADSYEQYF,TGTGCCAGCAGCCCTAGCGCGGATTCCTACGAGCAGTACTTC
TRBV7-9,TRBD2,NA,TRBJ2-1,CASSLVGGNEQFF,TGTGCCAGCAGCTTAGTCGGGGGGAATGAGCAGTTCTTC
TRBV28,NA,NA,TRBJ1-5,CASSPQRWGLGNQPQHF,TGTGCCAGCAGTCCCCAAAGGTGGGGGCTCGGAAATCAGCCCCAGCATTTT
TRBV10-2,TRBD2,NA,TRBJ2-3,CASSASGHTDTQYF,TGCGCCAGCAGCGCTAGCGGACACACAGATACGCAGTATTTT
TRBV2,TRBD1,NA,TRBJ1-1,CASSEANTGGAGAFF,TGTGCCAGCAGTGAAGCCAATACAGGGGGCGCGGGTGCTTTCTTT
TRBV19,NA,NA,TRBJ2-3,CASSIKGDTQYF,TGTGCCAGTAGTATCAAGGGAGATACGCAGTATTTT
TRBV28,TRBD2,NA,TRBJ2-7,CASSSLAGGRSYEQYF,TGTGCCAGCAGTTCCTTAGCGGGGGGCCGTTCCTACGAGCAGTACTTC
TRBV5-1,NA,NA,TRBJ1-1,CASSLRGEDTEAFF,TGCGCCAGCAGCTTGCGGGGGGAGGACACTGAAGCTTTCTTT
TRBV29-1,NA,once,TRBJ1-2,CSVDQTGRGYTF,TGCAGCGTTGACCAGACAGGTCGTGGCTACACCTTC
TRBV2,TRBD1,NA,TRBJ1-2,CASSSDRGGDYGYTF,TGTGCCAGCAGTAGTGACAGGGGAGGGGACTATGGCTACACCTTC
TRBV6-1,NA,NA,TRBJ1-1,CASSEVGWGQRNTEAFF,TGTGCCAGCAGTGAAGTCGGATGGGGGCAACGGAACACTGAAGCTTTCTTT
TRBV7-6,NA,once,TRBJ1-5,CASSLSSTQPQHF,TGTGCCAGCAGCTTGAGCTCGACCCAGCCCCAGCATTTT
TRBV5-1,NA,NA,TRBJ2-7,CASSLALQHEQYF,TGCGCCAGCAGCTTGGCTCTACAACACGAGCAGTACTTC
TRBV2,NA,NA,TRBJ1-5,CASRRETANQPQHF,TGTGCCAGCAGGAGGGAGACAGCTAATCAGCCCCAGCATTTT
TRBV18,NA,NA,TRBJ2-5,CASSPVTGDQETQYF,TGTGCCAGCTCACCAGTCACGGGGGACCAAGAGACCCAGTACTTC
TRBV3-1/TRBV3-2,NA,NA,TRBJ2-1,CASSQPIANEQFF,TGTGCCAGCAGCCAACCTATAGCCAATGAGCAGTTCTTC
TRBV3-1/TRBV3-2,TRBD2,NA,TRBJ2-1,CASSQDSGGYYNEQFF,TGTGCCAGCAGCCAAGATTCGGGGGGTTACTACAATGAGCAGTTCTTC
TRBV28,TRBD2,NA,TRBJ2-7,CASSSGTSGVYEQYF,TGTGCCAGCAGTTCAGGGACTAGCGGAGTTTACGAGCAGTACTTC
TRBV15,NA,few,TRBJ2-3,CATSIPTGIVGTDTQYF,TGTGCCACCAGCATACCAACAGGGATAGTTGGAACAGATACGCAGTATTTT
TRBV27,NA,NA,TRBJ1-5,CASSLSAYSNQPQHF,TGTGCCAGCAGTTTATCTGCTTATAGCAATCAGCCCCAGCATTTT
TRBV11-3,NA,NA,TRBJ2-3,CASSLDGSTDTQYF,TGTGCCAGCAGCTTAGACGGTAGCACAGATACGCAGTATTTT
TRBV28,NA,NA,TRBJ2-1,CASRPGGTSNEQFF,TGTGCCAGCAGGCCCGGTGGTACGTCCAATGAGCAGTTCTTC
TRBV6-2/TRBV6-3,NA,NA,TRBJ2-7,CASSYSPGLTPWYEQYF,TGTGCCAGCAGTTACTCGCCGGGGTTGACCCCTTGGTACGAGCAGTACTTC